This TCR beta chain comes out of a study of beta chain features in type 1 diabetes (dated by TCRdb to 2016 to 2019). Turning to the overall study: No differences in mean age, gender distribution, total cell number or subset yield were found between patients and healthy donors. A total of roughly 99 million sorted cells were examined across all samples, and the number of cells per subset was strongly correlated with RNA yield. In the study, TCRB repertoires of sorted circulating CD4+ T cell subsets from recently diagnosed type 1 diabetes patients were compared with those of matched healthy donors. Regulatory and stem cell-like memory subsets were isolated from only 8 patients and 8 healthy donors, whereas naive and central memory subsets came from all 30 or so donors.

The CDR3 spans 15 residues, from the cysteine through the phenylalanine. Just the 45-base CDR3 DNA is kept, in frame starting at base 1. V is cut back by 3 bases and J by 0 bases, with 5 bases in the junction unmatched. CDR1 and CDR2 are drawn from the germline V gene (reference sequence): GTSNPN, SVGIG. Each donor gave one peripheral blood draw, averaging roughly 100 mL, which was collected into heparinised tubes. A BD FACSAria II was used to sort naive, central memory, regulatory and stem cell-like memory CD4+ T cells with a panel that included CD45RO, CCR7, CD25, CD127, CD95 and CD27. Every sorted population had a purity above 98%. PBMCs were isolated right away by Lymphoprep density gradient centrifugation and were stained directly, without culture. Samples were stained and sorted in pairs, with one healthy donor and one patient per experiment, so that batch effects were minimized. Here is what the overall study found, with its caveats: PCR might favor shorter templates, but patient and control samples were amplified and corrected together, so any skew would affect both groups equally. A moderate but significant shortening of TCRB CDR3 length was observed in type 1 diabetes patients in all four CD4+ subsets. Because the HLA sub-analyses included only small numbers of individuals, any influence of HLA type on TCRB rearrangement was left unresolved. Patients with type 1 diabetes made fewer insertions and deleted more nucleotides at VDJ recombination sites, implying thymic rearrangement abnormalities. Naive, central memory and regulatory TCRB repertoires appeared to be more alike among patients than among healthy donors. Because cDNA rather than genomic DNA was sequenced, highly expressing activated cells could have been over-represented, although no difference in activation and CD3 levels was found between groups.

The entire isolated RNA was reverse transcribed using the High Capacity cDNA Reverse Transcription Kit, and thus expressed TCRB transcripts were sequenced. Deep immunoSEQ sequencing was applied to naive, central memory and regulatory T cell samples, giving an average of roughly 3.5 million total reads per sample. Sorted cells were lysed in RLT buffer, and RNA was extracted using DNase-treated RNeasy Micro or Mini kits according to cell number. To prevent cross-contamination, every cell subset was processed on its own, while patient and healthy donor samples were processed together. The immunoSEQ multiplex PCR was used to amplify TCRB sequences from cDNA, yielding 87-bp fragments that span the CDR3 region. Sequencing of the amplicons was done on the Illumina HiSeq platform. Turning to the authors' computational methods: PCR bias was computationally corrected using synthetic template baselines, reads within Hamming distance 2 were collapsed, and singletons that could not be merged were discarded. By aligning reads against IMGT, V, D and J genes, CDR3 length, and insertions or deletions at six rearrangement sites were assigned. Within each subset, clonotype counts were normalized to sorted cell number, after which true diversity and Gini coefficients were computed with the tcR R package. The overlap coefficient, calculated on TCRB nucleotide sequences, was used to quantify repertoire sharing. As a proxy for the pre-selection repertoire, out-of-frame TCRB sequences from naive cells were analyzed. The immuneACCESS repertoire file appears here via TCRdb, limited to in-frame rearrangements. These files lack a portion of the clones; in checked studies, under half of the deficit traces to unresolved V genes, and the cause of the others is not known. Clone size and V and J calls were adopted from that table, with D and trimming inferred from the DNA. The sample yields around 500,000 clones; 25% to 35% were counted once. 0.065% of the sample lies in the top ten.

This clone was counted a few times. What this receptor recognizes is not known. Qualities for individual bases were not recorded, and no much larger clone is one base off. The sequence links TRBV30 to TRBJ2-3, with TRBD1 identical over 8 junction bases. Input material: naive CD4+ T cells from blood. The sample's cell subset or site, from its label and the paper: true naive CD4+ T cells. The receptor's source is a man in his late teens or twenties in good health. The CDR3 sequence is CAWSLWDRSTDTQYF. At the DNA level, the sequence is TGTGCCTGGAGCCTCTGGGACAGGAGCACAGATACGCAGTATTTT.